The 10 T cell receptor beta chains in this list originate from one sample, sequenced in a study of T cell responses to AZD1222 COVID-19 vaccine. Assay used: immunoSEQ multiplex PCR; TCRdb lists only in-frame clones, some missing. Counted here are 80,000 to 85,000 clones, 80% to 95% occurring once; the ten biggest clones make up approximately 8%. Sequencing used peripheral blood, obtained 28 days after the second AZD1222 dose. Receptors were obtained from an adult who received the AZD1222 COVID-19 vaccine.

The gene calls are TRBV6-5 and TRBJ1-1; D ambiguous. The V and J ends lost 2 bases and 2 bases respectively, with 12 bases between them. The CDR3 is 15 amino acids. Germline CDR1 is MNHEY and CDR2 is SVGAGI. The CDR3 bases are TGTGCCAGCAGTTACAATATTGACGGAAACACTGAAGCTTTCTTT. Protein: CASSYNIDGNTEAFF.

This chain uses TRBV6-5 with TRBJ2-2; 8 bases match TRBD1. J was trimmed by 3 bases and V by 1 base; bases with no gene match: 1. Germline values: CDR1 MNHEY, CDR2 SVGAGI. The CDR3 length is 15 residues. CDR3 coding DNA: TGTGCCAGCAGTTACTTGACAGGGGACACCGGGGAGCTGTTTTTT. As protein: CASSYLTGDTGELFF.

The chain employs TRBV19 and TRBJ1-3; 7 nucleotides agree with TRBD1. Germline trimming cut 4 bases from V and 0 bases from J; bases unmatched to any gene: 3. The CDR3 runs to 15 residues. Germline V gives CDR1 LNHDA, CDR2 SQIVND (reference sequence). CDR3 sequence reads: CASSRGTASGNTIYF. The DNA for the CDR3 is TGTGCCAGTAGTAGGGGGACAGCCTCTGGAAACACCATATATTTT.

The chain uses TRBV28 and TRBJ2-5; D is unclear. Germline V gene data show CDR1 as MDHEN and CDR2 as SYDVKM. The V gene lost 5 bases and the J gene lost 1 base, with 11 bases spanning the gap. CDR3 length equals 14 residues. The CDR3 coding sequence is TGTGCCAGCAGTCTGAGCCCCAGCCAAGAGACCCAGTACTTC. This gives the protein CASSLSPSQETQYF.

V usage is TRBV5-1 and J usage is TRBJ2-5; TRBD2 matches at 10 bases. V was clipped by 2 bases and J by 5 bases; unmatched bases: 9. Germline-derived CDR1 and CDR2 are SGHRS and YFSETQ. The CDR3 extends over 16 amino acids. As DNA, the CDR3 is TGCGCCAGCAGCTTTGAGCTCTTTAGCGGGAGGGAGACCCAGTACTTC. This codes for CASSFELFSGRETQYF.

Written as DNA, the CDR3 is TGTGCCTGGAGTTCTACAGAGGGTTATGGCTACACCTTC. Translated, it gives CAWSSTEGYGYTF. This chain links TRBV30 with TRBJ1-2; D is unresolved. Germline V gene data show CDR1 as GTSNPN and CDR2 as SVGIG (reference sequence). This CDR3 has 13 amino acids. V was trimmed by 2 bases and J by 5 bases, leaving 12 bases between them.

V and J are TRBV11-3 and TRBJ1-1; a possible D gene is TRBD1 (5 bases). The CDR3 spans 13 residues. From germline, CDR1 is SGHNT and CDR2 YENEEA. The V end lost 5 bases, the J end lost 4 bases, and 11 bases lay between the germline ends. The CDR3 reads CASSPGSGTEAFF. CDR3 DNA: TGTGCCAGCAGCCCAGGGTCCGGCACTGAAGCTTTCTTT. Together with reference TRBV11-3 and TRBJ1-1, the CDR3 gives the full variable domain: EAGVVQSPRYKIIEKKQPVAFWCNPISGHNTLYWYLQNLGQGPELLIRYENEEAVDDSQLPKDRFSAERLKGVDSTLKIQPAELGDSAVYLCASSPGSGTEAFFGQGTRLTVV.

The CDR3 bases are TGTGCCAGCACCTACGGGGATTATGAGCAGTTCTTC. Amino acids: CASTYGDYEQFF. This chain uses TRBV6-6 with TRBJ2-1, with D maybe TRBD2 (5 bases). The CDR3 has 12 amino acids. The V end was cut by 7 bases, the J end by 8 bases, with 12 bases between. Germline V gene data show CDR1 as MNHNY and CDR2 as SVGAGI (reference sequence).

This clone has a handful of counts. The gene calls are TRBV7-2 and TRBJ2-7; TRBD1 is a possible D gene (5 bases). The ends were cut back, 3 bases at V and 5 bases at J, with 11 bases in the middle. The CDR3 consists of 13 residues. CDR1 is SGHTA, CDR2 FQGNSA, per germline. CDR3 sequence: CASSFQGGDEQYF. In DNA, the CDR3 is TGTGCCAGCAGCTTCCAGGGTGGGGACGAGCAGTACTTC. Combining the CDR3 with reference TRBV7-2 and TRBJ2-7 gives the whole variable domain GAGVSQSPSNKVTEKGKDVELRCDPISGHTALYWYRQSLGQGLEFLIYFQGNSAPDKSGLPSDRFSAERTGGSVSTLTIQRTQQEDSAVYLCASSFQGGDEQYFGPGTRLTVT.

This sequence joins TRBV6-5 and TRBJ2-7; 7 nucleotides line up with TRBD1. Germline CDR1 and CDR2: MNHEY and SVGAGI. The J segment lost 4 bases and the V segment lost 2 bases, leaving 5 bases of the junction unmatched. The CDR3 consists of 14 residues. The CDR3 reads CASSYAGTVYEQYF. As DNA, the CDR3 is TGTGCCAGCAGTTACGCTGGGACAGTTTACGAGCAGTACTTC.